The 10 T cell receptor beta chains below were found in one sample sequenced in a study of a mutant IDH1 vaccine in newly diagnosed glioma. TCRdb's copy holds only in-frame clones and misses some; the assay was immunoSEQ multiplex PCR. The sample shows roughly 120,000 clones, 80% of them seen only once. Sample time point: week 11, during vaccination. In every dose of vaccine, 300 ug of mutant IDH1 20-mer peptide was given alongside topical imiquimod. Antigens for these TCRs are unknown. Sample: PBMCs, taken from a glioma patient whose treatment included an IDH1 peptide vaccine. Every receptor here comes from a middle-aged man with glioma.

This sequence joins TRBV18 and TRBJ1-3; weak D call: TRBD1 (6 bases). CDR1 and CDR2 (germline): KGHSH, LQKENI. The CDR3 loop spans 17 amino acids. Trimming left V 3 bases short and J 0 bases short, with 15 bases between. In DNA, the CDR3 is TGTGCCAGCTCACCCGTTGGGGGGCTTGGCTCTGGAAACACCATATATTTT. Translation: CASSPVGGLGSGNTIYF.

The chain is built from TRBV6-5 and TRBJ1-3; unclear D gene. Germline V CDR1 and CDR2: MNHEY, SVGAGI. The V end was cut by 8 bases, the J end by 0 bases, with 11 bases between. This CDR3 has 14 residues. This CDR3 is CASATPGSGNTIYF. Here the CDR3 DNA reads TGTGCCAGCGCCACACCAGGCTCTGGAAACACCATATATTTT.

The chain combines TRBV27 with TRBJ2-7; TRBD1 agrees at 10 bases. Germline CDR1 and CDR2: MNHEY and SMNVEV (reference sequence). The CDR3 covers 16 residues. V lost 1 base and J lost 6; bases outside the gene matches: 9. The CDR3 nucleotides read TGTGCCAGCAGTTTATTCCACCCGGGACAGGGGTCCGAGCAGTACTTC. It codes for CASSLFHPGQGSEQYF.

The CDR3 loop is CAWSMLAGASNTGELFF. CDR3 sequence (DNA): TGTGCCTGGAGTATGCTAGCGGGGGCCTCGAACACCGGGGAGCTGTTTTTT. V and J are TRBV30 and TRBJ2-2, with 10 bases fitting TRBD2. V gave up 2 bases and J gave up 0 bases; unmatched junction bases: 6. Germline V gives CDR1 GTSNPN, CDR2 SVGIG (reference sequence). This CDR3 has 17 amino acids.

This clone has only a few counts. This rearrangement joins TRBV7-2 to TRBJ1-1, with unresolved D. There are 14 residues in the CDR3. V was clipped by 5 bases and J by 6 bases, with 16 bases between them. Germline values: CDR1 SGHTA, CDR2 FQGNSA. CDR3 protein: CASSRGMVAAEAFF. CDR3 in DNA: TGTGCCAGCAGCCGTGGAATGGTCGCCGCTGAAGCTTTCTTT.

J is TRBJ2-3 and V is TRBV7-2, with no clear D. V was trimmed by 1 base and J by 5 bases, leaving 10 bases between them. The CDR3 runs 14 residues. From germline, CDR1 is SGHTA and CDR2 FQGNSA. The chain's CDR3 is CASSLGSSVDTQYF. As DNA, the CDR3 is TGTGCCAGCAGCTTAGGATCGAGTGTAGATACGCAGTATTTT.

This sequence joins TRBV7-2 and TRBJ2-7, with 8 bases lining up with TRBD2. J was trimmed by 1 base and V by 5 bases; bases with no gene match: 7. The germline V gene has CDR1 SGHTA and CDR2 FQGNSA. The CDR3 runs 15 residues. CDR3 region: CASSGGVAGSYEQYF. The DNA for the CDR3 is TGTGCCAGCAGCGGCGGGGTAGCGGGGTCCTACGAGCAGTACTTC.

The chain recombines TRBV29-1 with TRBJ1-5; 11 nucleotides match TRBD1. The V and J ends lost 6 bases and 2 bases, in that order; junction bases with no gene match: 6. The length of the CDR3 is 15 residues. The germline gives CDR1 SQVTM, CDR2 ANQGSEA. The CDR3 DNA is TGCAGCGTAGGAGGACAGGGGGCAGGCAATCAGCCCCAGCATTTT. Translated: CSVGGQGAGNQPQHF.

The V and J genes are TRBV7-2 and TRBJ2-3; TRBD2 matches at 8 bases. In germline, CDR1 is SGHTA, CDR2 FQGNSA. CDR3 length: 15 amino acids. Unmatched junction bases numbered 5, after V lost 0 bases and J lost 6 bases. The CDR3 sequence is CASSLAAGVGDTQYF. CDR3 bases: TGTGCCAGCAGCTTAGCAGCGGGAGTCGGGGATACGCAGTATTTT.

The chain is built from TRBV29-1 and TRBJ2-7; 7 bases align to TRBD1. Germline V CDR1 and CDR2: SQVTM, ANQGSEA. The V segment lost 0 bases and the J segment 3 bases; nucleotides outside the gene matches: 8. There are 15 residues in the CDR3. The CDR3 loop reads CSVEDGVGTVYEQYF. The CDR3 coding sequence is TGCAGCGTTGAAGATGGAGTGGGGACAGTCTACGAGCAGTACTTC.